These 8 T cell receptor beta chains share one sample of origin, sequenced in a study of T cell responses to AZD1222 COVID-19 vaccine. Clones were sequenced by immunoSEQ multiplex PCR, and TCRdb holds only the in-frame ones, with some missing. Seen here are 90,000 to 120,000 clones, over 75% observed once, and the top ten hold around 9%. The source was peripheral blood, collected on day 0 of AZD1222 vaccination. The receptors here all came from an adult in good health.

The J gene is TRBJ1-1, the V gene TRBV5-4; D is uncertain. CDR3 length equals 16 residues. Trimming pared 1 base from V and 1 base from J, leaving 14 bases between. The germline V gene encodes CDR1 SGHNT and CDR2 YYREEE (reference sequence). CDR3 in amino acids: CASSLLAGTKNTEAFF. CDR3 DNA sequence: TGTGCCAGCAGCTTGTTGGCAGGCACCAAGAACACTGAAGCTTTCTTT.

The J gene is TRBJ1-2, the V gene TRBV28; the D gene is possibly TRBD1 (6 bases). This CDR3 region has 14 residues. V gave up 5 bases and J gave up 4 bases, with 14 bases separating them. CDR1 and CDR2 (germline): MDHEN, SYDVKM. CDR3 region: CASSPPTGTYGYTF. CDR3 coding DNA: TGTGCCAGCAGTCCCCCGACAGGAACCTATGGCTACACCTTC.

This sequence joins TRBV6-2 or TRBV6-3 and TRBJ1-3; no definite D call. Germline values: CDR1 MNHEY, CDR2 SVGEGT. Trimming cost V 5 bases and J 0 bases, with 11 bases left between them. The CDR3 loop spans 15 amino acids. The CDR3 here is CASSPRVRSGNTIYF. In DNA form, the CDR3 reads TGTGCCAGCAGTCCACGGGTTCGCTCTGGAAACACCATATATTTT.

The V and J genes are TRBV18 and TRBJ2-7; 7 bases are shared with TRBD1. The V gene's germline CDR1 is KGHSH and CDR2 LQKENI. This CDR3 comprises 15 residues. Trimming cost V 3 bases and J 2 bases; bases outside gene matches: 7. The CDR3 reads CASSPEAGGTYEQYF. The CDR3 region has the DNA TGTGCCAGCTCACCCGAAGCAGGGGGAACCTACGAGCAGTACTTC.

The rearrangement links TRBV9 to TRBJ2-1; D unresolved. The CDR3 totals 14 residues. Germline loops: CDR1 SGDLS, CDR2 YYNGEE. Trimming left V 4 bases short and J 6 bases short, with 14 bases between. The CDR3 nucleotides read TGTGCCAGCAGCCCTCACCCATCGGGCAATGAGCAGTTCTTC. This sequence encodes CASSPHPSGNEQFF.

The gene calls are TRBV10-3 and TRBJ2-7, with 10 bases lining up with TRBD2. The V segment lost 1 base and the J segment 3 bases; nucleotides outside the gene matches: 3. Germline V gene sequence: CDR1 ENHRY, CDR2 SYGVKD. The CDR3 has 15 amino acids. The CDR3 DNA sequence: TGTGCCATCAGTGAGTTTAGCGGGAGGAACTACGAGCAGTACTTC. Its translation: CAISEFSGRNYEQYF.

The rearrangement links TRBV28 to TRBJ1-5, with a weak D call TRBD1 (5 bases). Trimming cost V 7 bases and J 0 bases, with 13 bases left between them. CDR1 and CDR2 from the germline V gene are MDHEN and SYDVKM. CDR3 length: 15 amino acids. CDR3 coding DNA: TGTGCCAGCACGGAGACAGTTTATAGCAATCAGCCCCAGCATTTT. Translated, it gives CASTETVYSNQPQHF.

This clone was observed once. This chain links TRBV7-9 with TRBJ2-7; D perhaps matches TRBD2 (6 bases). The CDR3 covers 17 residues. Germline V gene sequence: CDR1 SEHNR, CDR2 FQNEAQ (reference sequence). The V end was cut by 4 bases, the J end by 2 bases, with 21 bases between. The CDR3 loop is CASSSNSGLGGAYEQYF. CDR3 nucleotides: TGTGCCAGCAGCTCGAATAGCGGTTTGGGCGGCGCCTACGAGCAGTACTTC.